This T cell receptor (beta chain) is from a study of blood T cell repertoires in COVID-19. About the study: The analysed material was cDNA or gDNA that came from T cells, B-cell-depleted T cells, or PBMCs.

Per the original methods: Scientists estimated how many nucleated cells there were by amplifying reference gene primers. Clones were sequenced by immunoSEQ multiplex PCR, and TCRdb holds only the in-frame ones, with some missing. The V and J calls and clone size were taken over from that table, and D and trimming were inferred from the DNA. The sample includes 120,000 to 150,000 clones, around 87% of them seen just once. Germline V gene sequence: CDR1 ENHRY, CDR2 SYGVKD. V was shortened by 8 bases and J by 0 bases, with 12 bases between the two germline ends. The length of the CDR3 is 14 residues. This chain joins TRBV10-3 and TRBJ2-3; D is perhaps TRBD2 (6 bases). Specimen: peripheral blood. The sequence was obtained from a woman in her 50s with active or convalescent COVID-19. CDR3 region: CAIRGWTSTDTQYF. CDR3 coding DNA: TGTGCCATCCGGGGGTGGACTAGCACAGATACGCAGTATTTT.